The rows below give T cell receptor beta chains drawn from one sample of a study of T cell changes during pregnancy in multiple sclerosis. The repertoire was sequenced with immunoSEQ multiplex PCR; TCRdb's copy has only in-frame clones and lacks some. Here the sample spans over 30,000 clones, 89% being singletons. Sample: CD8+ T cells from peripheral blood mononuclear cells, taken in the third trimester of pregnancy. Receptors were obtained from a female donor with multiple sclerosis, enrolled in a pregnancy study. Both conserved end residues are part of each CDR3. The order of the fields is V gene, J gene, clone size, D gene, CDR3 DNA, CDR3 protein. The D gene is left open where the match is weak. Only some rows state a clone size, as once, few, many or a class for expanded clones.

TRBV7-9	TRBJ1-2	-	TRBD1	TGTGCCAGCAGCGAAGCCGAACAGGGGGTTAACTTC	CASSEAEQGVNF
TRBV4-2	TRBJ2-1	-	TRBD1	TGTGCCAGCAGCCGTGGGACAGGGGGCCGTGAGCAGTTCTTC	CASSRGTGGREQFF
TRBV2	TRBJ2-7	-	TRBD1	TGTGCCAGCAGTGACCCCCGGGACAGGGGTTACGAGCAGTACTTC	CASSDPRDRGYEQYF
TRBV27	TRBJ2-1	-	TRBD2	TGTGCCAGCCACCGGGGGGGGGCTTACAATGAGCAGTTCTTC	CASHRGGAYNEQFF
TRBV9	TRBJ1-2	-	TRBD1	TGTGCCAGCAGCTCAGGGGGCGGGGGCTACACCTTC	CASSSGGGGYTF
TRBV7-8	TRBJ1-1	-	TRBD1	TGTGCCAGCAGCTCCGGGACAGCGGAAGCTTTCTTT	CASSSGTAEAFF
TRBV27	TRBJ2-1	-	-	TGTGCCAGCAGTCCCCCACGGCAGAGGAATGAGCAGTTCTTC	CASSPPRQRNEQFF
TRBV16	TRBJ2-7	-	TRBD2	TGTGCCAGCAGCGGGACTAGCAGACCCTACGAGCAGTACTTC	CASSGTSRPYEQYF
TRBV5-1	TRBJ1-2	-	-	TGCGCCAGCAGCTTGTATCAGGGAAGTAACTATGGCTACACCTTC	CASSLYQGSNYGYTF
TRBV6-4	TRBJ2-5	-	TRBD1	TGTGCCAGCACCTGGGACAGACAAGAGACCCAGTACTTC	CASTWDRQETQYF
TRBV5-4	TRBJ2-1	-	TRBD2	TGTGCCAGCAGTAATCCCGGGACTAGTTATACTGAGCAGTTCTTC	CASSNPGTSYTEQFF
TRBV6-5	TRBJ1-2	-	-	TGTGCCAGCAGATCCCCCGGGGGTCCTTATGGCTACACCTTC	CASRSPGGPYGYTF
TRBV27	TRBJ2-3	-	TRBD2	TGTGCCAGCAGCCTCTACTCCGGGACTAGCGGGACGCAGTATTTT	CASSLYSGTSGTQYF
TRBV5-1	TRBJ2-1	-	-	TGCGCCAGCAGCTTGGAGGGGAAGAATGAGCAGTTCTTC	CASSLEGKNEQFF
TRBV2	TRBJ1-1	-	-	TGTGCCAGCGGGCTCTACAGGATGAACACTGAAGCTTTCTTT	CASGLYRMNTEAFF
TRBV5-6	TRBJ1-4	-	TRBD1	TGTGCCAGCAGCCTCCGGGACAGGGTATATAATGAAAAACTGTTTTTT	CASSLRDRVYNEKLFF
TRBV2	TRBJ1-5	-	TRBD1	TGTGCCAGCACTGAAGGGACAGGGGGCAATCAGCCCCAGCATTTT	CASTEGTGGNQPQHF
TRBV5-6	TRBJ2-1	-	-	TGTGCCAGCAGCTTAGGGAGGGGGGATGAGCAGTTCTTC	CASSLGRGDEQFF
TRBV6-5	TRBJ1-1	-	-	TGTGCCAGCAGTCAGAGGACAGACCCGAACACTGAAGCTTTCTTT	CASSQRTDPNTEAFF
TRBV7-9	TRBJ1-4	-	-	TGTGCCAGCAGCTTCCGGGGGGGGGACGAAAAACTGTTTTTT	CASSFRGGDEKLFF
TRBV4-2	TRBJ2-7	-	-	TGTGCCAGCAGCCAAGGGGGCGACGAGCAGTACTTC	CASSQGGDEQYF
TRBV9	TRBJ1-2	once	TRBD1	TGTGCCAGCAGCGAGGCCCCAGGGGGCCCCCTGGGAGGCTACACCTTC	CASSEAPGGPLGGYTF
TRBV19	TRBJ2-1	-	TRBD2	TGTGCCAGTAGTAAGAGGCGGGAGAAAAATGAGCAGTTCTTC	CASSKRREKNEQFF
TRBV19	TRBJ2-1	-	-	TGTGCCAGTTCGACATCTTACAATGAGCAGTTCTTC	CASSTSYNEQFF
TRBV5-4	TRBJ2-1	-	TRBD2	TGTGCCAGCAGCTTGGGCCGGACTAGCGACAATGAGCAGTTCTTC	CASSLGRTSDNEQFF
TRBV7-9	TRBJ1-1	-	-	TGTGCCAGCAGCTTAGCGGCAGGAGGCAGCCTATACACTGAAGCTTTCTTT	CASSLAAGGSLYTEAFF
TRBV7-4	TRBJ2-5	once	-	TGTGCCAGCAGCTTTAGTAGGCGAGGGACCCAGTACTTC	CASSFSRRGTQYF
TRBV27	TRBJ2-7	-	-	TGTGCCAGCAGTCGTTCGCGGGATCGCTACGAGCAGTACTTC	CASSRSRDRYEQYF
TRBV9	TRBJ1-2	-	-	TGTGCCAGCAGCGGAACCGACTACGATGGCTACACCTTC	CASSGTDYDGYTF
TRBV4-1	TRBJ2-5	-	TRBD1	TGCGCCAGCAGCCAGGGGCAGGACAGGGTCCAAGAGACCCAGTACTTC	CASSQGQDRVQETQYF
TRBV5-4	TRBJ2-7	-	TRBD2	TGTGCCAGCAGCTTGGAGGCTAGCGGGAGGGCCTTAGTTAGCGAGCAGTACTTC	CASSLEASGRALVSEQYF
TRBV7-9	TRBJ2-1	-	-	TGTGCCAGCAGGCCTCTGGCAGGAAATGAGCAGTTCTTC	CASRPLAGNEQFF
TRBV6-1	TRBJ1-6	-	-	TGTGCCAGCAGTGAAGGGAGCGATAATTCACCCCTCCACTTT	CASSEGSDNSPLHF
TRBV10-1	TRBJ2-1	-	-	TGCGCCGGGGAAGGGGCCCGCCATTACAATGAGCAGTTCTTC	CAGEGARHYNEQFF
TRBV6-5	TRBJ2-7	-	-	TGTGCCAGCTCCCACGGAACTAGCTCCTACGAGCAGTACTTC	CASSHGTSSYEQYF
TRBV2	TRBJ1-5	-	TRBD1	TGTGCCAGCAGTGACGGGGACAGGGGCCGTCCTAAGCATCAGCCCCAGCATTTT	CASSDGDRGRPKHQPQHF
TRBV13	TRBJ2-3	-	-	TGTGCCAGCAGCCTTACCCGGGATACGCAGTATTTT	CASSLTRDTQYF
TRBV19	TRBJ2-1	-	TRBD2	TGTGCCAGTAGTATGCCGGGACTAGCGGGTAATGAGCAGTTCTTC	CASSMPGLAGNEQFF
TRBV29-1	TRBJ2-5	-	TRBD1	TGCAGCGTTGAAGATCGAGGGACGGGTCAATGGGACAGGGAGGAGGAGACCCAGTACTTC	CSVEDRGTGQWDREEETQYF
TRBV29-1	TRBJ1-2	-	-	TGCAGCGTACCCGACAGGTTTAACTATGGCTACACCTTC	CSVPDRFNYGYTF
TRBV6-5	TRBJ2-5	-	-	TGTGCCAGCAGTTACTATGAGGAGCAAGAGACCCAGTACTTC	CASSYYEEQETQYF
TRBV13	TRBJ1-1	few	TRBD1	TGTGCCAGCAGCTTAGGAACCGGGAGGGGGCGAGTGAACACTGAAGCTTTCTTT	CASSLGTGRGRVNTEAFF